The entry that follows covers one T cell receptor (beta chain) sequence. This clone occurred a few times. Its antigen is unknown. The input lacks base qualities; no much larger clone sits a single base away. This sample is drawn from a study of metastatic and nonmetastatic thyroid tumors (dated by TCRdb to about 2020). With respect to the entire study: Repertoires were compared across peripheral blood and tumor or nodule tissue samples from malignant and benign thyroid patients. Study-level results and caveats: In both blood and tumor samples, TCR beta diversity was reported to be significantly higher in malignant tumors than in benign nodules.

The protocol used for the library was PCR. Sequenced on an Illumina HiSeq 4000. High-throughput sequencing was used to profile the CDR3 region of the TCR beta-chain in every patient. Per the source publication's procedure: The researchers built a classifier to tell apart papillary thyroid cancer patients with distant metastasis, based on CDR3 differences among clinicopathological groups. To measure repertoire diversity the researchers used the Shannon index, while the Morisita-Horn index served to gauge how similar the tumor and blood repertoires were. Clones were called with MiXCR by TCRdb after fastp trimmed the public reads at Q25, and only in-frame beta chains were retained. The V and J calls reflect TCRdb's pipeline rather than the authors' work. The sample table holds roughly 30,000 clones, of which less than 30% were seen once. The top ten clonotypes cover less than 15% of the sample. Before undergoing thyroid surgery, none of the patients had been given any kind of treatment. The study retrospectively analysed patient clinical samples collected from about 2012 to 2019 using T-cell receptor beta sequencing.

The clonotype was recovered from a female donor with papillary thyroid cancer or a benign thyroid nodule (not recorded which). Some clones in this sample may be carry-over from other donors' samples. What was sequenced was blood.

The DNA sequence is TGTGCCAGCACTTTCGGGGCATCCTACGAGCAGTACTTC. Its amino acids are CASTFGASYEQYF. The sequence links TRBV28 to TRBJ2-7; the D gene cannot be resolved beyond TRBD1 or TRBD2, each matching 5 bases. In the germline V gene, CDR1 corresponds to MDHEN and CDR2 to SYDVKM. The CDR3 has 13 amino acids, counting the end cysteine and phenylalanine. Only the CDR3 DNA is retained, 39 bases long and in frame from the first base. V loses 7 bases, J loses 1 base, and the germline ends lie 11 bases apart.